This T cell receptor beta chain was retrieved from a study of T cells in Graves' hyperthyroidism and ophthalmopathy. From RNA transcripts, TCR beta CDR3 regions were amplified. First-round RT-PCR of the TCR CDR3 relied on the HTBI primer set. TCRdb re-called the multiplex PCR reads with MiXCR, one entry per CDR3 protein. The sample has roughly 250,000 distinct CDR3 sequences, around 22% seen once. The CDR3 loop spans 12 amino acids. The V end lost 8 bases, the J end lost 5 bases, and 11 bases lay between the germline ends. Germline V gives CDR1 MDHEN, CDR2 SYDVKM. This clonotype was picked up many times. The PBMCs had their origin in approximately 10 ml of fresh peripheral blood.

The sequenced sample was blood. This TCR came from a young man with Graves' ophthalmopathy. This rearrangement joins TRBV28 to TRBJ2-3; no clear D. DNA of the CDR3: TGTGCCAGCTCGGTGGGGAAAGATACGCAGTATTTT. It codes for CASSVGKDTQYF.